Listed below are T cell receptor beta chains from one sample, sequenced in a study of T cell changes during pregnancy in multiple sclerosis. Libraries were prepared by immunoSEQ multiplex PCR; TCRdb keeps only in-frame clonotypes and omits some of them. Of 30,000 to 45,000 clones in the sample, about 91% were seen once. The sequences come from CD4+ T cells from peripheral blood mononuclear cells, collected in the third trimester of pregnancy. Every receptor here comes from a female donor in good health, enrolled as a control in a pregnancy study. Each CDR3 is given with its conserved first and last residue. A D gene is named only where the DNA matches it firmly. The size entry is marked missing in some rows and otherwise reads once, few, many or a size class.

j_gene: TRBJ1-1; v_gene: TRBV4-3; d_gene: .; abundance: few; CDR3nt: TGCGCCAGCAGCCAAGAATTTGCGGTGGGGAGGAACACTGAAGCTTTCTTT; CDR3aa: CASSQEFAVGRNTEAFF
j_gene: TRBJ2-6; v_gene: TRBV2; d_gene: TRBD1; abundance: .; CDR3nt: TGTGCCAGCAGCGCGGACAGGGGAAGGAGTGGGGCCAACGTCCTGACTTTC; CDR3aa: CASSADRGRSGANVLTF
j_gene: TRBJ1-1; v_gene: TRBV14; d_gene: .; abundance: .; CDR3nt: TGTGCCAGCAGCCAAGATTGGGCGATTAACACTGAAGCTTTCTTT; CDR3aa: CASSQDWAINTEAFF
j_gene: TRBJ2-7; v_gene: TRBV20-1; d_gene: .; abundance: once; CDR3nt: TGCAGTGCTCATGGGAGGTACGAGCAGTACTTC; CDR3aa: CSAHGRYEQYF
j_gene: TRBJ1-3; v_gene: TRBV6-6; d_gene: .; abundance: .; CDR3nt: TGTGCCAGCAGTTTGGGAGGGCAGAGCTCTGGAAACACCATATATTTT; CDR3aa: CASSLGGQSSGNTIYF
j_gene: TRBJ1-5; v_gene: TRBV19; d_gene: TRBD1; abundance: .; CDR3nt: TGTGCCAGTAGTCCTGGACAGGGGTTCAAGCCCCAGCATTTT; CDR3aa: CASSPGQGFKPQHF
j_gene: TRBJ1-2; v_gene: TRBV7-9; d_gene: TRBD1; abundance: .; CDR3nt: TGTGCCAGCACCCCGGGACAGAACGTCCCCGTTGGCTACACCTTC; CDR3aa: CASTPGQNVPVGYTF
j_gene: TRBJ2-5; v_gene: TRBV7-8; d_gene: TRBD2; abundance: .; CDR3nt: TGTGCCAGCAGCTTAGGGCGCGGGGGGGCCGGTTGGGAGACCCAGTACTTC; CDR3aa: CASSLGRGGAGWETQYF
j_gene: TRBJ2-5; v_gene: TRBV14; d_gene: .; abundance: .; CDR3nt: TGTGCCAGCAGCTCTACTAATCAAGAGACCCAGTACTTC; CDR3aa: CASSSTNQETQYF
j_gene: TRBJ2-2; v_gene: TRBV10-1; d_gene: .; abundance: .; CDR3nt: TGCGCCAGCAGAGGCCAGGCCAGAACGAACACCGGGGAGCTGTTTTTT; CDR3aa: CASRGQARTNTGELFF
j_gene: TRBJ1-3; v_gene: TRBV19; d_gene: .; abundance: .; CDR3nt: TGTGCCAGTAGTAGGGGGCCCTCTGGAAACACCATATATTTT; CDR3aa: CASSRGPSGNTIYF
j_gene: TRBJ1-2; v_gene: TRBV7-2; d_gene: TRBD1; abundance: .; CDR3nt: TGTGCCAGCAGCTTAGCTGTGACAGGGCATGGCTACACCTTC; CDR3aa: CASSLAVTGHGYTF
j_gene: TRBJ1-5; v_gene: TRBV7-2; d_gene: .; abundance: .; CDR3nt: TGTGCCAGCAGCTTAGAATCCGTTGGCAATCAGCCCCAGCATTTT; CDR3aa: CASSLESVGNQPQHF
j_gene: TRBJ2-7; v_gene: TRBV28; d_gene: TRBD1; abundance: .; CDR3nt: TGTGCCAGCAGTTTAATAGGGGCAGGGGGTCTGTACGAGCAGTACTTC; CDR3aa: CASSLIGAGGLYEQYF
j_gene: TRBJ1-3; v_gene: TRBV7-2; d_gene: TRBD1; abundance: .; CDR3nt: TGTGCCAGCAGTCGGACAGGGCCAGGGGGAAACACCATATATTTT; CDR3aa: CASSRTGPGGNTIYF
j_gene: TRBJ2-3; v_gene: TRBV7-2; d_gene: TRBD2; abundance: .; CDR3nt: TGTGCCAGCAGCCGCCCGGGACTAGAACAGTATTTT; CDR3aa: CASSRPGLEQYF
j_gene: TRBJ1-2; v_gene: TRBV7-3; d_gene: TRBD1; abundance: .; CDR3nt: TGTGCCAGCAGCCCAACAGGGGGCCCATGGGGCTACACCTTC; CDR3aa: CASSPTGGPWGYTF
j_gene: TRBJ2-2; v_gene: TRBV7-3; d_gene: TRBD2; abundance: .; CDR3nt: TGTGCCAGCAGCTTCGGGGGGGCCCCTAACACCGGGGAGCTGTTTTTT; CDR3aa: CASSFGGAPNTGELFF
j_gene: TRBJ2-5; v_gene: TRBV4-3; d_gene: .; abundance: .; CDR3nt: TGCGCCAGCAGCCAAGGGGGTCGGAGAGGGGGTCTGAACTTC; CDR3aa: CASSQGGRRGGLNF
j_gene: TRBJ1-2; v_gene: TRBV6-1; d_gene: .; abundance: .; CDR3nt: TGTGCCAGCAGTGAAGGGTACGGAGACTATGGCTACACCTTC; CDR3aa: CASSEGYGDYGYTF
j_gene: TRBJ2-7; v_gene: TRBV9; d_gene: .; abundance: .; CDR3nt: TGTGCCAGCAGCGTTACAGGGCATTCTGCTACGGGTGAGCAGTACTTC; CDR3aa: CASSVTGHSATGEQYF
j_gene: TRBJ1-1; v_gene: TRBV28; d_gene: TRBD1; abundance: .; CDR3nt: TGTGCCAGCACCATCCGGGACAGGGGGTCCGCTTTCTTT; CDR3aa: CASTIRDRGSAFF
j_gene: TRBJ1-4; v_gene: TRBV4-3; d_gene: .; abundance: .; CDR3nt: TGCGCCAGCAGCCAAGGGGAGGGAGTAACTAATGAAAAACTGTTTTTT; CDR3aa: CASSQGEGVTNEKLFF
j_gene: TRBJ1-2; v_gene: TRBV6-5; d_gene: .; abundance: .; CDR3nt: TGTGCCAGCAGCGACCGACAGAAAACGTATGGCTACACCTTC; CDR3aa: CASSDRQKTYGYTF
j_gene: TRBJ2-7; v_gene: TRBV4-3; d_gene: .; abundance: .; CDR3nt: TGCGCCAGCAGCCCCCAACAGGGAAGCGAGCAGTACTTC; CDR3aa: CASSPQQGSEQYF
j_gene: TRBJ1-4; v_gene: TRBV5-4; d_gene: .; abundance: .; CDR3nt: TGTGCCAGCAGCTTTAGACAGCAGAATGAAAAACTGTTTTTT; CDR3aa: CASSFRQQNEKLFF
j_gene: TRBJ1-3; v_gene: TRBV10-3; d_gene: .; abundance: .; CDR3nt: TGTGCCACCCAGGGGAGCTCTGGAAACACCATATATTTT; CDR3aa: CATQGSSGNTIYF
j_gene: TRBJ1-2; v_gene: TRBV4-1; d_gene: .; abundance: .; CDR3nt: TGCGCCAGCAGCCAAGCCTGGAGCGCCCGGCCTAACTATGGCTACACCTTC; CDR3aa: CASSQAWSARPNYGYTF
j_gene: TRBJ1-5; v_gene: TRBV5-8; d_gene: .; abundance: .; CDR3nt: TGTGCCAGCAGGGCCGGACAGCTCAATCAGCCCCAGCATTTT; CDR3aa: CASRAGQLNQPQHF
j_gene: TRBJ2-7; v_gene: TRBV7-9; d_gene: TRBD1; abundance: .; CDR3nt: TGTGCCAGCAGCTCCAACAGGGGCGGAAGTTACGAGCAGTACTTC; CDR3aa: CASSSNRGGSYEQYF
j_gene: TRBJ2-3; v_gene: TRBV7-8; d_gene: .; abundance: .; CDR3nt: TGTGCCAGCAGCTCAGAACGGACAGTTGGAACAGATACGCAGTATTTT; CDR3aa: CASSSERTVGTDTQYF
j_gene: TRBJ1-4; v_gene: TRBV7-7; d_gene: TRBD1; abundance: .; CDR3nt: TGTGCTAGCAGCTTAACAGACAGGGGGAATGAAAAACTGTTTTTT; CDR3aa: CASSLTDRGNEKLFF
j_gene: TRBJ2-4; v_gene: TRBV4-1; d_gene: .; abundance: .; CDR3nt: TGCGCCAGCAGCCAACCGGACAGACTAGCCAAAAACATTCAGTACTTC; CDR3aa: CASSQPDRLAKNIQYF
j_gene: TRBJ1-5; v_gene: TRBV6-1; d_gene: TRBD1; abundance: .; CDR3nt: TGTGCCAGCAGCGACAGGGGATCTCAGCCCCAGCATTTT; CDR3aa: CASSDRGSQPQHF
j_gene: TRBJ1-2; v_gene: TRBV7-6; d_gene: .; abundance: .; CDR3nt: TGTGCCAGCAGCGGATACCAGGGGTCCGGCTATGGCTACACCTTC; CDR3aa: CASSGYQGSGYGYTF
j_gene: TRBJ1-5; v_gene: TRBV15; d_gene: .; abundance: .; CDR3nt: TGTGCCACCAGCAGAGATCATGGAGGGAATCAGCCCCAGCATTTT; CDR3aa: CATSRDHGGNQPQHF